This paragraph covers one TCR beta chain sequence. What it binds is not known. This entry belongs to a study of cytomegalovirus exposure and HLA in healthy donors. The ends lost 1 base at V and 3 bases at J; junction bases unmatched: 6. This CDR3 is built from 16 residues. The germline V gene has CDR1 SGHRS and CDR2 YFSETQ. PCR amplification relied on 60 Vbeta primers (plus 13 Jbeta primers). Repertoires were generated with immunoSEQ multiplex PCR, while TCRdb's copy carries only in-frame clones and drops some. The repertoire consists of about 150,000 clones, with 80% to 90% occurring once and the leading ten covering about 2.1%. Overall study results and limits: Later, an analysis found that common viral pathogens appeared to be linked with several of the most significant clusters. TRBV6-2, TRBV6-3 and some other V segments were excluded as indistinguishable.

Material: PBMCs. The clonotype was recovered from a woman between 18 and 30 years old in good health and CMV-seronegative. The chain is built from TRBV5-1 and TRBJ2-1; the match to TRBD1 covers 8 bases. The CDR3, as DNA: TGCGCCAGCAGCTTGCAGGGGGCGGCTAACTACAATGAGCAGTTCTTC. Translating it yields CASSLQGAANYNEQFF. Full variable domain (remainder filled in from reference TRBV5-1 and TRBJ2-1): KAGVTQTPRYLIKTRGQQVTLSCSPISGHRSVSWYQQTPGQGLQFLFEYFSETQRNKGNFPGRFSGRQFSNSRSEMNVSTLELGDSALYLCASSLQGAANYNEQFFGPGTRLTVL.